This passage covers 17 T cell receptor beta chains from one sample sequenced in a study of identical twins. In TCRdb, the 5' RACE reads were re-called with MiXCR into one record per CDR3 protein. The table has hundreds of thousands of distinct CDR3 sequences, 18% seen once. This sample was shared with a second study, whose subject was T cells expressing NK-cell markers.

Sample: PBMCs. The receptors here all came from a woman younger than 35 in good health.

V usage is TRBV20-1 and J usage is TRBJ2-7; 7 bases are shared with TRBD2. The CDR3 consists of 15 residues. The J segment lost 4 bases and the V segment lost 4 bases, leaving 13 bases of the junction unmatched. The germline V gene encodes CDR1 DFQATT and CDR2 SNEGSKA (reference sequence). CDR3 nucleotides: TGCAGTGCTACCCCCTCCGCGGGAGATTCGTACGAGCAGTACTTC. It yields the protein CSATPSAGDSYEQYF.

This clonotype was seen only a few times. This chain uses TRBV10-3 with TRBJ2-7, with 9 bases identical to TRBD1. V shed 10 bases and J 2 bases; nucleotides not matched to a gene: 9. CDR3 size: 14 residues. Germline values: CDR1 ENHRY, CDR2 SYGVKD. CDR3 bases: TGTGCCACCCGGGGGACAGGGTCTACCTACGAGCAGTACTTC. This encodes CATRGTGSTYEQYF.

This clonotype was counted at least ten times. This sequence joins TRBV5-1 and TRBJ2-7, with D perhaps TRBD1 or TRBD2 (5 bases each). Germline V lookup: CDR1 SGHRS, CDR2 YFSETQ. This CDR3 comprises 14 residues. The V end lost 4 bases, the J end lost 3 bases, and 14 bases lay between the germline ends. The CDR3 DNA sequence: TGCGCCAGCAGCGGGGGTCTCCCTGGCTACGAGCAGTACTTC. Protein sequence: CASSGGLPGYEQYF.

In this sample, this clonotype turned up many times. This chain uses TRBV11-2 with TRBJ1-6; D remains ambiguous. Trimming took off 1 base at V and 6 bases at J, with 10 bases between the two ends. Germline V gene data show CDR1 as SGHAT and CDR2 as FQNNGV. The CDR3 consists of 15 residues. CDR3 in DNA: TGTGCCAGCAGCTTAGCACCCGCGTTTAATTCACCCCTCCACTTT. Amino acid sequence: CASSLAPAFNSPLHF.

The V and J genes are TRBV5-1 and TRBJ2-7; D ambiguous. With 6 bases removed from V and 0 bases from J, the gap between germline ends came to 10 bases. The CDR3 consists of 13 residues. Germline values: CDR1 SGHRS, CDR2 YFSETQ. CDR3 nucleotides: TGCGCCAGCAAATCAGACAACTCCTACGAGCAGTACTTC. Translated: CASKSDNSYEQYF.

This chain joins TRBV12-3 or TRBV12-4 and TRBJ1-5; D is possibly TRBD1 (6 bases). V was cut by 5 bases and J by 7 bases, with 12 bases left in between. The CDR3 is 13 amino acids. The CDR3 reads CASSRTGSQPQHF. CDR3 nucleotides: TGTGCCAGCAGTCGTACAGGGTCCCAGCCCCAGCATTTT.

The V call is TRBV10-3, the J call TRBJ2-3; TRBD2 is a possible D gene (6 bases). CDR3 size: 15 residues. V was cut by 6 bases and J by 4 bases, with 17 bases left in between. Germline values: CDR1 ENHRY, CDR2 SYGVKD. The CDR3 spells CAIRGGLGGPDTQYF. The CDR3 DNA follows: TGTGCCATCAGGGGGGGACTTGGAGGCCCAGATACGCAGTATTTT.

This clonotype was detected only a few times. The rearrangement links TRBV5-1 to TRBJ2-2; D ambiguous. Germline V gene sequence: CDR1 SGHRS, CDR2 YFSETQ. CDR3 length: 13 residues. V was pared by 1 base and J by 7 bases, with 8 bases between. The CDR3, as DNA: TGCGCCAGCAGCTTGCCAGGCCACGGGGAGCTGTTTTTT. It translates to CASSLPGHGELFF. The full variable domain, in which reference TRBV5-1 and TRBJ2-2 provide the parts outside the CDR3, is KAGVTQTPRYLIKTRGQQVTLSCSPISGHRSVSWYQQTPGQGLQFLFEYFSETQRNKGNFPGRFSGRQFSNSRSEMNVSTLELGDSALYLCASSLPGHGELFFGEGSRLTVL.

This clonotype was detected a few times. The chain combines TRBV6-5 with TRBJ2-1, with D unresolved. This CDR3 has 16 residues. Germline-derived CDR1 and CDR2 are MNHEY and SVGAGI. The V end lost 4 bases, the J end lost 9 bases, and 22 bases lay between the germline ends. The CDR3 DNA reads TGTGCCAGCAGTTTAAGGAGAGTAGTCCAGTATGGTGAGCAGTTCTTC. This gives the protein CASSLRRVVQYGEQFF.

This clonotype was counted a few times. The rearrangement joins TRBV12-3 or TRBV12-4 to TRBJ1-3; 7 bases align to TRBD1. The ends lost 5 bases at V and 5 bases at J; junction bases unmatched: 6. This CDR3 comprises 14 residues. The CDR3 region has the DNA TGTGCCAGCAGTCCAGAGACAGGGCGAAACACCATATATTTT. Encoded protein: CASSPETGRNTIYF.

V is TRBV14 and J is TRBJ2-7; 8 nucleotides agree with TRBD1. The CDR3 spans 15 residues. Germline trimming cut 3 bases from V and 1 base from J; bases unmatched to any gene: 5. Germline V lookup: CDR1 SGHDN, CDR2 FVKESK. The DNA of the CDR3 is TGTGCCAGCAGCCAGCGGACAGGGCTATCCTACGAGCAGTACTTC. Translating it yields CASSQRTGLSYEQYF.

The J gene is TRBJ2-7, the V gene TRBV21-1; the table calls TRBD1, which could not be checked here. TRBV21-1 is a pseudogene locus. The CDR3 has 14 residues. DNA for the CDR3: TGTGCCAGCCCGCGGCGGGACAGGGTCGACGAGCAGTACTTC. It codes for CASPRRDRVDEQYF.

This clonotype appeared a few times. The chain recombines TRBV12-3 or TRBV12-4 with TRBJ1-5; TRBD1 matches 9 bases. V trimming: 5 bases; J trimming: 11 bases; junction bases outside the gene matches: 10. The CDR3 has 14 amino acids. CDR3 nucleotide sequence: TGTGCCAGCAGTCAGGACAGGGGTCAAGGTGCCCAGCATTTT. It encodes CASSQDRGQGAQHF.

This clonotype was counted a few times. The CDR3 loop is CASRPTGSGDEQFF. Written as DNA, the CDR3 is TGTGCCAGCCGACCCACGGGAAGTGGCGATGAGCAGTTCTTC. The gene calls are TRBV18 and TRBJ2-1, with D possibly matching TRBD2 (5 bases). CDR1 is KGHSH and CDR2 is LQKENI in the germline V gene. The CDR3 spans 14 residues. The ends were cut back, 8 bases at V and 8 bases at J, with 19 bases in the middle.

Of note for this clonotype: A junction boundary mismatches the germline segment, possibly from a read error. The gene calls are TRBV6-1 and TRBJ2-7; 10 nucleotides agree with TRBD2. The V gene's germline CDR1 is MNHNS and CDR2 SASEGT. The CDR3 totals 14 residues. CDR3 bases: TGTGCCAGCAGTAAAGCGGGGGGGACCTACGAGCAGTACTTC. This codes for CASSKAGGTYEQYF.

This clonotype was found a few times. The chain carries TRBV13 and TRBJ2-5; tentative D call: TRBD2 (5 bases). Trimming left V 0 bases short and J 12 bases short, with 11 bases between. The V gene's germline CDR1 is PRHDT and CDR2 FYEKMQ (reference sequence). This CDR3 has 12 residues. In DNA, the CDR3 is TGTGCCAGCAGCTTAGGCCGGGGAAAGGAGTACTTC. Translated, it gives CASSLGRGKEYF.

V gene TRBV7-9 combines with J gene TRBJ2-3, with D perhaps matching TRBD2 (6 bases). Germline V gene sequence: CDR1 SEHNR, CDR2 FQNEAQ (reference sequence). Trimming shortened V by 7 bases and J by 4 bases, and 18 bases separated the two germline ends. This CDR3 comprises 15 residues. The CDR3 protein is CASTPLGGRPDTQYF. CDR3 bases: TGTGCCAGCACTCCCCTGGGGGGAAGGCCAGATACGCAGTATTTT.